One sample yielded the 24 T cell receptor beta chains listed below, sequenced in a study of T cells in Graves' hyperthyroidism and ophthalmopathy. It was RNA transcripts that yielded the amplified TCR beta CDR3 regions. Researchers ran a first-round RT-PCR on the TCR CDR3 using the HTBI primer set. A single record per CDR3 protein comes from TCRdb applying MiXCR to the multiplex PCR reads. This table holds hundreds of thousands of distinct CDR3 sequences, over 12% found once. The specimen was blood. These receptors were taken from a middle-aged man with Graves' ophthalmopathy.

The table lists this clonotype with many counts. The CDR3 spells CASSPGQTEAFF. CDR3 in DNA: TGTGCCAGCAGCCCAGGACAGACTGAAGCTTTCTTT. The gene calls are TRBV11-2 and TRBJ1-1; D is perhaps TRBD1 (6 bases). V lost 5 bases and J lost 5, with 9 bases in between. There are 12 residues in the CDR3. Germline assignment: CDR1 SGHAT and CDR2 FQNNGV. The variable domain in full, with the rest retrieved from reference TRBV11-2 and TRBJ1-1, is EAGVAQSPRYKIIEKRQSVAFWCNPISGHATLYWYQQILGQGPKLLIQFQNNGVVDDSQLPKDRFSAERLKGVDSTLKIQPAKLEDSAVYLCASSPGQTEAFFGQGTRLTVV.

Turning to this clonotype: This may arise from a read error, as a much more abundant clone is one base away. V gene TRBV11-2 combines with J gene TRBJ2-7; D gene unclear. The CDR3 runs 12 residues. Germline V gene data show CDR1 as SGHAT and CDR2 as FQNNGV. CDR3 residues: CASGLQSYEQYF. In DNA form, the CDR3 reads TGTGCCAGCGGCTTACAATCCTACGAGCAGTACTTC.

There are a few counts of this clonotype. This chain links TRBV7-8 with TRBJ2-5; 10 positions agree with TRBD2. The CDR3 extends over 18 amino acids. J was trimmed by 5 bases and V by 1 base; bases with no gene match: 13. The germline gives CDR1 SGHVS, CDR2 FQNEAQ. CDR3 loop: CASSLVPGEREGLETQYF. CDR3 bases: TGTGCCAGCAGCTTAGTTCCTGGCGAGCGGGAGGGCCTGGAGACCCAGTACTTC.

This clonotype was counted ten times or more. CDR3 amino acids: CASSAEAYGYTF. In DNA, the CDR3 is TGTGCCAGCAGTGCGGAGGCTTATGGCTACACCTTC. The rearrangement links TRBV2 to TRBJ1-2; D gene ambiguous. CDR3 length equals 12 residues. V lost 4 bases and J 5 bases, leaving 8 bases between the germline ends. CDR1 SNHLY and CDR2 FYNNEI come from the germline V gene.

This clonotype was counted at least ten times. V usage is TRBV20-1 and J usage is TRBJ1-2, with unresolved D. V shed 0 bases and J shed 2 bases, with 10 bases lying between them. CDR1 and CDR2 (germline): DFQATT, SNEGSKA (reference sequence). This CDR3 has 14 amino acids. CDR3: CSARELGRNYGYTF. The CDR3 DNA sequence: TGCAGTGCTAGAGAGCTTGGGCGGAACTATGGCTACACCTTC.

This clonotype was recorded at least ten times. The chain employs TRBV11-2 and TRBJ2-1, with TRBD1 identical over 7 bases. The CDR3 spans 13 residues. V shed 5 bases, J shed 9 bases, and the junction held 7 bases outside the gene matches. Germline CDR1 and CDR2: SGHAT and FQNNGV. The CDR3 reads CASSRGQTGEQFF. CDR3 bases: TGTGCCAGCAGCAGGGGACAGACGGGTGAGCAGTTCTTC.

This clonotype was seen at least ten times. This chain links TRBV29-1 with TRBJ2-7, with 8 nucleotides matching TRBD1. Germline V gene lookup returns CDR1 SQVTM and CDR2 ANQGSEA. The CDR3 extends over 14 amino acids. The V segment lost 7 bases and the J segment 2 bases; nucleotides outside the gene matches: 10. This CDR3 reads CSALGTGETYEQYF. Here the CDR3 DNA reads TGCAGCGCCCTAGGGACAGGCGAAACCTACGAGCAGTACTTC.

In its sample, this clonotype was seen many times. As DNA, the CDR3 is TGTGCCAGCTCACCTAACAGGGGAGGAAGTCAGCCCCAGCATTTT. Translated, it gives CASSPNRGGSQPQHF. The chain uses TRBV18 and TRBJ1-5; 7 bases align to TRBD1. With 3 bases clipped from V and 6 bases from J, the junction kept 8 bases outside the gene matches. Germline values: CDR1 KGHSH, CDR2 LQKENI. The CDR3 consists of 15 residues.

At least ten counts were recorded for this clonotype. The chain's CDR3 is CASSQYGNTEAFF. In DNA form, the CDR3 reads TGTGCCAGCAGCCAATACGGGAACACTGAAGCTTTCTTT. The chain couples TRBV3-1 to TRBJ1-1; D gene ambiguous. Germline V CDR1 and CDR2: LGHDT, YNNKEL (reference sequence). Trimming cost V 2 bases and J 1 base, with 5 bases left between them. The CDR3 is made up of 13 amino acids. The variable domain in full, with the rest retrieved from reference TRBV3-1 and TRBJ1-1, is DTAVSQTPKYLVTQMGNDKSIKCEQNLGHDTMYWYKQDSKKFLKIMFSYNNKELIINETVPNRFSPKSPDKAHLNLHINSLELGDSAVYFCASSQYGNTEAFFGQGTRLTVV.

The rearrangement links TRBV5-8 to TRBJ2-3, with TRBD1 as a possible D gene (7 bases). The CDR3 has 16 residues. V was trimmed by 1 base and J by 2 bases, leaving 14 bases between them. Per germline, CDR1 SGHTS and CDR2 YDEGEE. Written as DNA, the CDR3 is TGTGCCAGCAGCTTGAGGGGGCGGGGAGACACAGATACGCAGTATTTT. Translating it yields CASSLRGRGDTDTQYF.

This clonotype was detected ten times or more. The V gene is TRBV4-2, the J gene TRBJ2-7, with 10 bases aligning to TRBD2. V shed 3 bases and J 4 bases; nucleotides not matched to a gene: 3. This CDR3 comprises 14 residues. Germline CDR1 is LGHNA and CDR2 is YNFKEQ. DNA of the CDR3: TGTGCCAGCAGCCAGGGTAGCGGGAGGTACGAGCAGTACTTC. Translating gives CASSQGSGRYEQYF.

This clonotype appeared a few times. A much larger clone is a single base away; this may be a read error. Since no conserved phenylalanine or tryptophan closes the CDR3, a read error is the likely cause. CDR3 sequence reads: CAWSPGFGNTEAFS. The DNA of the CDR3 is TGTGCCTGGAGTCCAGGGTTTGGGAACACTGAAGCTTTCTCT. V gene TRBV30 combines with J gene TRBJ1-1; D possibly corresponds to TRBD1 (5 bases). CDR1 is GTSNPN and CDR2 is SVGIG in the germline V gene (reference sequence). The V gene lost 2 bases and the J gene lost 1 base, with 11 bases spanning the gap. The CDR3 sequence is 14 residues long.

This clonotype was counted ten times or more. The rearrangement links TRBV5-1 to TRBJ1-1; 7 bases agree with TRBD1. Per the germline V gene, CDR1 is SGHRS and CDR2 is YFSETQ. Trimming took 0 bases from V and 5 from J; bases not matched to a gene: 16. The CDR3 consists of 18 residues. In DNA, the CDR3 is TGCGCCAGCAGCTTGGCGGGCAAAGGGGGCAGCGGGAGGACTGAAGCTTTCTTT. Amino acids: CASSLAGKGGSGRTEAFF.

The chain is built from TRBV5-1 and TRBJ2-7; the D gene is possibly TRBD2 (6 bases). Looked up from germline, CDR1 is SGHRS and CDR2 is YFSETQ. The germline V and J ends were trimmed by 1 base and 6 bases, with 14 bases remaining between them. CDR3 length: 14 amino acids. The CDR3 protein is CASSLSGTFSEQYF. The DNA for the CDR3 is TGCGCCAGCAGCTTGAGTGGGACTTTCAGCGAGCAGTACTTC.

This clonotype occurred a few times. The CDR3 here is CSARDKLGLQTQYF. CDR3 in DNA: TGCAGTGCTAGAGATAAGCTGGGATTACAGACCCAGTACTTC. The chain links TRBV20-1 to TRBJ2-5; no reliable D call. Germline assignment: CDR1 DFQATT and CDR2 SNEGSKA (reference sequence). V was cut by 0 bases and J by 6 bases, with 14 bases left in between. The CDR3 consists of 14 residues.

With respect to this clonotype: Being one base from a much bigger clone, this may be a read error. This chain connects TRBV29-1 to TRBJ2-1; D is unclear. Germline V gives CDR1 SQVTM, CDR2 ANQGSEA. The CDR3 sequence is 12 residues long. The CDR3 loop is CSVEERFNGQFF. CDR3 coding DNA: TGCAGCGTTGAAGAGAGGTTCAATGGGCAGTTCTTC.

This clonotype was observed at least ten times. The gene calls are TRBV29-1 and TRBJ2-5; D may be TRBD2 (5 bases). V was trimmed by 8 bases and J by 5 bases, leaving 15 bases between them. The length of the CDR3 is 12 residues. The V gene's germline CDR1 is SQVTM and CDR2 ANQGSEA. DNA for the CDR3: TGCAGCATCCTACGGGATCAGGAGACCCAGTACTTC. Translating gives CSILRDQETQYF.

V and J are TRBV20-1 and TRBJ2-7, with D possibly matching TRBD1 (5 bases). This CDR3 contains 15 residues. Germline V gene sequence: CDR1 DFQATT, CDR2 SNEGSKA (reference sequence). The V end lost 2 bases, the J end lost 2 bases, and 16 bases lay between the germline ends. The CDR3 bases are TGCAGTGCTAGATATCAGGGAAGAAACGCCTACGAGCAGTACTTC. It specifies CSARYQGRNAYEQYF.

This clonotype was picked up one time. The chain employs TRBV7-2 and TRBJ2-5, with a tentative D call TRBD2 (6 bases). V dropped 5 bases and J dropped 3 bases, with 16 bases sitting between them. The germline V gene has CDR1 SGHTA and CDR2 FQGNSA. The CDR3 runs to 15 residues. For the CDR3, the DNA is TGTGCCAGCAGCCCCACCGGGGGAAGAGAAGAGACCCAGTACTTC. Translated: CASSPTGGREETQYF. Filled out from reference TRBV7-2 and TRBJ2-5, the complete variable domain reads GAGVSQSPSNKVTEKGKDVELRCDPISGHTALYWYRQSLGQGLEFLIYFQGNSAPDKSGLPSDRFSAERTGGSVSTLTIQRTQQEDSAVYLCASSPTGGREETQYFGPGTRLLVL.

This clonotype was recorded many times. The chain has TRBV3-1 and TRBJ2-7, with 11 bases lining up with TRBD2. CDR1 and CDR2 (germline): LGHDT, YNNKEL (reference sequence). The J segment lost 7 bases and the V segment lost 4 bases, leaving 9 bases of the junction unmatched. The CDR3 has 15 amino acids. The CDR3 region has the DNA TGTGCCAGCAGCCCGCTAGCGGGAGGCCTCGGGGAGCAGTACTTC. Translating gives CASSPLAGGLGEQYF.

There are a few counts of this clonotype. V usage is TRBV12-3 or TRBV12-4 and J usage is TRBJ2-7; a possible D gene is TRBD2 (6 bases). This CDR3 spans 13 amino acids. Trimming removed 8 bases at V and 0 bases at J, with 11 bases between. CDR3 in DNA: TGTGCCAGCCGAGGCGGGGACTCCTACGAGCAGTACTTC. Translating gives CASRGGDSYEQYF.

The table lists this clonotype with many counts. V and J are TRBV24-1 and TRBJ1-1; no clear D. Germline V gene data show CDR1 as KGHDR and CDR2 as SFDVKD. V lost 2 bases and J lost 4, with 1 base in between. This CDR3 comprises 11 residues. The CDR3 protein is CATSDSTEAFF. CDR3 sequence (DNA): TGTGCCACCAGTGATTCCACTGAAGCTTTCTTT.

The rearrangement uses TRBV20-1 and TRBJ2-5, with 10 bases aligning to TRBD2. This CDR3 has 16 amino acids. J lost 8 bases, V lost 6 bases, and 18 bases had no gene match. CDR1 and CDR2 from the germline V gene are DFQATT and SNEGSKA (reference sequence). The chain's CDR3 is CSAILLAGLKIETQYF. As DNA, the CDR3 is TGCAGTGCCATATTACTAGCGGGGCTTAAGATTGAAACCCAGTACTTC.

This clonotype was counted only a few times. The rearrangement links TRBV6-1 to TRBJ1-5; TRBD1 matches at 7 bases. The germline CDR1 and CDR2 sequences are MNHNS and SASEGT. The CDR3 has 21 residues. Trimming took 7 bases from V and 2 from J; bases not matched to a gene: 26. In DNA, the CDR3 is TGTGCCAGCATGATTGTTATTATCAGTACATTGGACAGGTTAGGCAATCAGCCCCAGCATTTT. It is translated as CASMIVIISTLDRLGNQPQHF.